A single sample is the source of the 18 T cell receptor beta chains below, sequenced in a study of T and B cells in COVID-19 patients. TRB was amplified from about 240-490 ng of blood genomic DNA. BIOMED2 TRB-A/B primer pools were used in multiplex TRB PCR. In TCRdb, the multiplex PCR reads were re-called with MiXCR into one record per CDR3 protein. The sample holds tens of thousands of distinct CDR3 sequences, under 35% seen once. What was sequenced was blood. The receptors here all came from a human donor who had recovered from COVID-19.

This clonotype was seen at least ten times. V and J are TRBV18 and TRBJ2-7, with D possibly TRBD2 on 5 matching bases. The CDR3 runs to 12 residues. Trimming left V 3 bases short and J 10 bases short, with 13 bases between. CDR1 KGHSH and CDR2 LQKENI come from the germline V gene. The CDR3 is CASSPGEGNQYF. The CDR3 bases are TGTGCCAGCTCACCGGGCGAGGGCAACCAGTACTTC.

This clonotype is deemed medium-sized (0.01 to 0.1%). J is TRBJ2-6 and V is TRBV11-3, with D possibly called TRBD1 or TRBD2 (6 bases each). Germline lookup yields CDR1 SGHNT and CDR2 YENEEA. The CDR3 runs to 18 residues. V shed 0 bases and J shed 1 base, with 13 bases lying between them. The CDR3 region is CASSLEQGGTSGANVLTF. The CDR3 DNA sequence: TGTGCCAGCAGCTTAGAACAGGGAGGTACTTCTGGGGCCAACGTCCTGACTTTC.

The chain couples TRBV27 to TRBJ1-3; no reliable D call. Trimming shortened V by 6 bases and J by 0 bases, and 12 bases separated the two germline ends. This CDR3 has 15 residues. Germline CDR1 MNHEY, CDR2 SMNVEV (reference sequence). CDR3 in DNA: TGTGCCAGCAGCCCAAATGATCTCTCTGGAAACACCATATATTTT. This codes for CASSPNDLSGNTIYF.

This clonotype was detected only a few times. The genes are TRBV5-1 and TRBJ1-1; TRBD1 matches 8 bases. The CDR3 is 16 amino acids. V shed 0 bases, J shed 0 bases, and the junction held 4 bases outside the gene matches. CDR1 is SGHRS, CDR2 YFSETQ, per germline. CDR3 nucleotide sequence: TGCGCCAGCAGCTTGGCCAGGGGACAGGTGAACACTGAAGCTTTCTTT. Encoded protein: CASSLARGQVNTEAFF. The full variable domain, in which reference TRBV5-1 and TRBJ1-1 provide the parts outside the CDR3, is KAGVTQTPRYLIKTRGQQVTLSCSPISGHRSVSWYQQTPGQGLQFLFEYFSETQRNKGNFPGRFSGRQFSNSRSEMNVSTLELGDSALYLCASSLARGQVNTEAFFGQGTRLTVV.

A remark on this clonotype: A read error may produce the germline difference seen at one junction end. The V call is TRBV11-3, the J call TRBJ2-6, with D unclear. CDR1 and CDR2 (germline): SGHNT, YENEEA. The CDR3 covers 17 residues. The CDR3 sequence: CASSQWQSPSGANVLTF. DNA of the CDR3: TGCGCCAGCAGCCAATGGCAGTCTCCCTCTGGGGCCAACGTCCTGACTTTC.

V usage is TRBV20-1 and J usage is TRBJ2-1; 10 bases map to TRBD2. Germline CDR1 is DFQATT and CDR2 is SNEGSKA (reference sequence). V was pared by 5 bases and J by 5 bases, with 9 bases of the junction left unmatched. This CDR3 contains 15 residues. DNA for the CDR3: TGCAGTGCTGTAATGACTAGCGGGTCCCACAATGAGCAGTTCTTC. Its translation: CSAVMTSGSHNEQFF.

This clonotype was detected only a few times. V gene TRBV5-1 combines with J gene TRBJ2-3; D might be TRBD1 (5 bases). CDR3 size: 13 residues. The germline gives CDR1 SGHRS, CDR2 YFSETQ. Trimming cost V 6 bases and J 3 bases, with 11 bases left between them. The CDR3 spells CASTARETDTQYF. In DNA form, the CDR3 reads TGCGCCAGCACGGCCAGGGAAACAGATACGCAGTATTTT. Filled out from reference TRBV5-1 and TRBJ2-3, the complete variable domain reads KAGVTQTPRYLIKTRGQQVTLSCSPISGHRSVSWYQQTPGQGLQFLFEYFSETQRNKGNFPGRFSGRQFSNSRSEMNVSTLELGDSALYLCASTARETDTQYFGPGTRLTVL.

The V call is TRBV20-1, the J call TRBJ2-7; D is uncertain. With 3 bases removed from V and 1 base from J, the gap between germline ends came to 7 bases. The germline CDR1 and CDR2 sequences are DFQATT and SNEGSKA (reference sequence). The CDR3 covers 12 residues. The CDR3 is CSARSGSYEQYF. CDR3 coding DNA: TGCAGTGCTAGGTCGGGTTCCTACGAGCAGTACTTC.

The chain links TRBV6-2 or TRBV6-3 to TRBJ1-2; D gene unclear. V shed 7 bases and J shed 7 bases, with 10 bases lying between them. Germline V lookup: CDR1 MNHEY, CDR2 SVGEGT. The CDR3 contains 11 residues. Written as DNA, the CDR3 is TGTGCCAGCATGGGAGCAGGTGGCTACACCTTC. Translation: CASMGAGGYTF.

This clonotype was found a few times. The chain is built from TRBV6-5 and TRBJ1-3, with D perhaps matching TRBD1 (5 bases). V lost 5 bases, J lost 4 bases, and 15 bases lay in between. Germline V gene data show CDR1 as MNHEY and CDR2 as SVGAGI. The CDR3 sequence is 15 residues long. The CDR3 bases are TGTGCCAGCAGTATCCGGTGGGACGGGGGAAACACCATATATTTT. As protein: CASSIRWDGGNTIYF.

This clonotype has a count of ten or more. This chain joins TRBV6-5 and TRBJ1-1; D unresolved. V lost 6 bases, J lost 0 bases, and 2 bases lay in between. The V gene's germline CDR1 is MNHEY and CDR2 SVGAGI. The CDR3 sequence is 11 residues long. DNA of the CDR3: TGTGCCAGCAGGATGAACACTGAAGCTTTCTTT. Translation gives CASRMNTEAFF.

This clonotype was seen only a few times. CDR3 region: CASSTGQGYQPQHF. Written as DNA, the CDR3 is TGTGCCAGTAGTACCGGACAGGGCTATCAGCCCCAGCATTTT. The genes are TRBV19 and TRBJ1-5; 8 positions match TRBD1. V lost 4 bases to trimming and J lost 5 bases; unmatched junction nucleotides: 4. This CDR3 contains 14 residues. Per the germline V gene, CDR1 is LNHDA and CDR2 is SQIVND (reference sequence).

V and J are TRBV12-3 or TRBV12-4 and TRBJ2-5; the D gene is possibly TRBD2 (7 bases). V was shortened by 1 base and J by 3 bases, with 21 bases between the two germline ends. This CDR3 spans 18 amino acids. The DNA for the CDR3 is TGTGCCAGCAGTTTAGGGCAGGGGCCGCAGAGCGGGGAAGAGACCCAGTACTTC. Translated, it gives CASSLGQGPQSGEETQYF.

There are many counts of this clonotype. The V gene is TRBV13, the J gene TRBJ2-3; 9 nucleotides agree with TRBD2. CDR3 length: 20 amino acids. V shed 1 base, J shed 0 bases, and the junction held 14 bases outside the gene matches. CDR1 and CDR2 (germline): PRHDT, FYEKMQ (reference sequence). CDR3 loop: CASSLEAPLAGAISTDTQYF. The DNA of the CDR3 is TGTGCCAGCAGCTTAGAGGCCCCACTAGCGGGCGCCATTAGCACAGATACGCAGTATTTT.

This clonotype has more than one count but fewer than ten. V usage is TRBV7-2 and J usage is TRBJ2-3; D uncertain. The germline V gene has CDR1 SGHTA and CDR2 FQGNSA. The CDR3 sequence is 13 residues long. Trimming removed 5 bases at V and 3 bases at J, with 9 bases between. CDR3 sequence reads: CASSLRMTDTQYF. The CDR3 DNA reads TGTGCCAGCAGCCTCCGAATGACAGATACGCAGTATTTT.

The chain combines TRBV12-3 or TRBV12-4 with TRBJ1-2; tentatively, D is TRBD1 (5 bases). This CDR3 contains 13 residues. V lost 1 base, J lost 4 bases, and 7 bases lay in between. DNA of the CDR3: TGTGCCAGCAGTTTAGACACAGGCTATGGCTACACCTTC. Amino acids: CASSLDTGYGYTF.

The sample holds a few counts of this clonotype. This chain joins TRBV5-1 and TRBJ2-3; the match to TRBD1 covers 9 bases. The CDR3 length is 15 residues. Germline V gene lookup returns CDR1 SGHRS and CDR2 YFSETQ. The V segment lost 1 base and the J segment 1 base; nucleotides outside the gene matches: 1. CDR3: CASSLRDRGTDTQYF. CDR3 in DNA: TGCGCCAGCAGCTTGAGGGACAGGGGCACAGATACGCAGTATTTT.

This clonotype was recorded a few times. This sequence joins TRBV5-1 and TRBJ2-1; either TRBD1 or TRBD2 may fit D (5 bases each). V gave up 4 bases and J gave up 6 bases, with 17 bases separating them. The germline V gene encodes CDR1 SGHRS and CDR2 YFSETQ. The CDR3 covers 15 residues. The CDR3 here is CASSVGTRGVNEQFF. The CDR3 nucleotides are TGCGCCAGCAGCGTCGGGACCCGAGGGGTCAATGAGCAGTTCTTC.